The 8 T cell receptor beta chains below come from one sample, sequenced in a study of a mutant IDH1 vaccine in newly diagnosed glioma. These receptors' antigens are unknown. Time point specified: week 47, end of study. Topical imiquimod was applied with each vaccine dose, which held 300 ug of mutant IDH1 20-mer peptide. The table came from immunoSEQ multiplex PCR; TCRdb's copy has only in-frame clones and leaves some out. This table holds 56,000 or so clones, approximately 80% found once. Source: PBMCs, taken from a glioma patient whose treatment included an IDH1 peptide vaccine. These receptors all come from a woman aged 40 to 50 with glioma. Some clones in this sample may be carry-over from other donors' samples.

In regard to this clone: A junction boundary mismatches the germline segment, possibly from a read error. This rearrangement joins TRBV7-7 to TRBJ1-3; possible D gene TRBD1, 6 bases. Germline-derived CDR1 and CDR2 are SSHAT and FNYEAQ (reference sequence). CDR3 length: 15 amino acids. The DNA of the CDR3 is TGTGCTAGCAGCCCAGACAGGAGCTCTGGAAACACCATATATTTT. Its protein product is CASSPDRSSGNTIYF.

In its sample, this clone was seen a few times. This chain joins TRBV7-9 and TRBJ1-2; 9 bases line up with TRBD1. The CDR3 is made up of 15 amino acids. V shed 5 bases, J shed 3 bases, and the junction held 7 bases outside the gene matches. Germline CDR1 reads SEHNR; CDR2 reads FQNEAQ (reference sequence). Written as DNA, the CDR3 is TGTGCCAGCAGCATCCGTGGACAGGGGTACTATGGCTACACCTTC. Translated, it gives CASSIRGQGYYGYTF.

The rearrangement uses TRBV6-5 and TRBJ2-1; no reliable D call. V gave up 0 bases and J gave up 6 bases, with 12 bases separating them. Germline lookup yields CDR1 MNHEY and CDR2 SVGAGI. CDR3 length equals 15 residues. The CDR3 loop reads CASSYSVPPRNEQFF. For the CDR3, the DNA is TGTGCCAGCAGTTACTCAGTTCCCCCGCGCAATGAGCAGTTCTTC.

The chain recombines TRBV2 with TRBJ1-2; TRBD1 aligns across 7 bases. With V trimmed by 6 bases and J by 6 bases, 7 bases remained unmatched. The V gene's germline CDR1 is SNHLY and CDR2 FYNNEI. The CDR3 covers 13 residues. The CDR3 sequence is CASRDRRSNGYTF. The CDR3 region has the DNA TGTGCCAGCAGGGACAGGAGGAGCAATGGCTACACCTTC.

The chain recombines TRBV6-6 with TRBJ1-1; a weak D match, TRBD1 (5 bases). V lost 8 bases and J 3 bases, leaving 7 bases between the germline ends. The CDR3 loop spans 11 amino acids. Looked up from germline, CDR1 is MNHNY and CDR2 is SVGAGI (reference sequence). This CDR3 is CASRGDTEAFF. The CDR3 DNA reads TGTGCCAGCCGGGGGGACACTGAAGCTTTCTTT.

The chain employs TRBV19 and TRBJ1-2; D might be TRBD1 (6 bases). The CDR3 consists of 13 residues. The V end was cut by 3 bases, the J end by 8 bases, with 13 bases between. CDR1 is LNHDA and CDR2 is SQIVND in the germline V gene (reference sequence). The CDR3 loop is CASSMTAGEGYTF. The CDR3 region has the DNA TGTGCCAGTAGTATGACCGCAGGGGAGGGCTACACCTTC.

This chain joins TRBV5-5 and TRBJ2-2; D remains unclear. In germline, CDR1 is SGHKS, CDR2 YYEKEE (reference sequence). Trimming removed 0 bases at V and 2 bases at J, with 8 bases between. The CDR3 has 15 residues. The CDR3 loop is CASSLGLTNTGELFF. In nucleotides, the CDR3 is TGTGCCAGCAGCTTGGGACTCACCAACACCGGGGAGCTGTTTTTT. Supplemented by reference TRBV5-5 and TRBJ2-2, the full variable domain reads DAGVTQSPTHLIKTRGQQVTLRCSPISGHKSVSWYQQVLGQGPQFIFQYYEKEERGRGNFPDRFSARQFPNYSSELNVNALLLGDSALYLCASSLGLTNTGELFFGEGSRLTVL.

V is TRBV5-4 and J is TRBJ2-1; 8 nucleotides align to TRBD1. Germline CDR1 and CDR2: SGHNT and YYREEE (reference sequence). Unmatched junction bases numbered 8, after V lost 3 bases and J lost 3 bases. The length of the CDR3 is 16 residues. CDR3 loop: CASSSNPGGNYNEQFF. CDR3 in DNA: TGTGCCAGCAGCTCTAACCCAGGGGGCAACTACAATGAGCAGTTCTTC.